What follows are 25 T cell receptor beta chains derived from one specimen sequenced in a study of T cells in Graves' hyperthyroidism and ophthalmopathy. RNA transcripts gave rise to amplified TCR beta CDR3 regions. HTBI primers were employed in a first-round RT-PCR of the TCR CDR3. MiXCR, applied by TCRdb to the multiplex PCR reads, yields one record per CDR3 protein. In the table there are nearly 750,000 distinct CDR3 sequences, around 40% of which are singletons. What was sequenced was blood. Receptors originate from a woman between 40 and 50 years old with Graves' hyperthyroidism.

This clonotype occurred many times. The chain recombines TRBV12-3 or TRBV12-4 with TRBJ1-1; D possibly corresponds to TRBD1 (5 bases). The CDR3 totals 14 residues. The V end was cut by 7 bases, the J end by 0 bases, with 12 bases between. The CDR3 is CASKPTAMNTEAFF. The DNA of the CDR3 is TGTGCCAGCAAACCGACAGCCATGAACACTGAAGCTTTCTTT.

The rearrangement uses TRBV29-1 and TRBJ2-5, with D possibly being TRBD1 (6 bases). Germline assignment: CDR1 SQVTM and CDR2 ANQGSEA. This CDR3 has 14 residues. V gave up 4 bases and J gave up 2 bases, with 14 bases separating them. DNA of the CDR3: TGCAGCGTTGTCACCAGGACAGCTCAAGAGACCCAGTACTTC. Its protein is CSVVTRTAQETQYF.

Comment on this clonotype: Since a much larger clone is just one base distant, this may be a read error. The chain recombines TRBV19 with TRBJ1-6, with D hard to call. CDR1 LNHDA and CDR2 SQIVND come from the germline V gene (reference sequence). The CDR3 is 13 residues long. The DNA for the CDR3 is TGTGCCGCCTCGAGGGCGAATAATTCACCCCTCCGCTTT. Its translation is CAASRANNSPLRF.

The chain has TRBV5-8 and TRBJ1-5; D perhaps matches TRBD1 (5 bases). Per germline, CDR1 SGHTS and CDR2 YDEGEE. V was shortened by 4 bases and J by 0 bases, with 11 bases between the two germline ends. CDR3 length: 15 residues. The CDR3: CASSHGAYSNQPQHF. The CDR3 nucleotides read TGTGCCAGCAGCCATGGGGCCTATAGCAATCAGCCCCAGCATTTT. Supplemented by reference TRBV5-8 and TRBJ1-5, the full variable domain reads EAGVTQSPTHLIKTRGQQATLRCSPISGHTSVYWYQQALGLGLQFLLWYDEGEERNRGNFPPRFSGRQFPNYSSELNVNALELEDSALYLCASSHGAYSNQPQHFGDGTRLSIL.

The chain has TRBV20-1 and TRBJ2-7, with unresolved D. Germline CDR1 is DFQATT and CDR2 is SNEGSKA (reference sequence). V lost 0 bases to trimming and J lost 1 base, with 10 bases between them. The CDR3 has 14 amino acids. The CDR3 loop reads CSARDPGGSYEQYF. The CDR3 DNA follows: TGCAGTGCTAGAGATCCTGGTGGGTCCTACGAGCAGTACTTC.

This clonotype has just a few counts. V gene TRBV13 combines with J gene TRBJ2-1, with D tentatively TRBD2 (6 bases). CDR1 and CDR2 (germline): PRHDT, FYEKMQ (reference sequence). The CDR3 contains 16 residues. The V end lost 6 bases, the J end lost 0 bases, and 15 bases lay between the germline ends. The CDR3 sequence: CASSRTAGSSYNEQFF. The CDR3 DNA sequence: TGTGCCAGCAGTCGAACAGCGGGTAGCTCCTACAATGAGCAGTTCTTC.

Concerning this clonotype: This likely comes from a read error, as the CDR3 has no conserved phenylalanine or tryptophan at its end. The chain has TRBV25-1 and TRBJ2-7; 7 bases line up with TRBD1. The CDR3 covers 15 residues. Germline V gene data show CDR1 as MGHDK and CDR2 as SYGVNS. V lost 4 bases to trimming and J lost 1 base; unmatched junction nucleotides: 7. CDR3 loop: CASSATRGNSYEQYY. In DNA form, the CDR3 reads TGTGCCAGCAGTGCTACCAGGGGGAATTCCTACGAGCAGTACTAC.

At least ten counts were recorded for this clonotype. The chain uses TRBV20-1 and TRBJ1-4; D gene ambiguous. Germline CDR1 DFQATT, CDR2 SNEGSKA (reference sequence). V dropped 1 base and J dropped 6 bases, with 9 bases sitting between them. The CDR3 has 13 residues. The CDR3 loop is CSARGRADEKLFF. The DNA for the CDR3 is TGCAGTGCTAGAGGGCGGGCGGATGAAAAACTGTTTTTT.

The sample holds many counts of this clonotype. This rearrangement joins TRBV7-8 to TRBJ2-7, with TRBD1 identical over 9 bases. This CDR3 has 15 residues. Germline CDR1 SGHVS, CDR2 FQNEAQ. V shed 1 base and J 5 bases; nucleotides not matched to a gene: 6. The CDR3 DNA is TGTGCCAGCAGCTTAGACCAGGGACAGGGCGACGAGCAGTACTTC. This codes for CASSLDQGQGDEQYF.

This clonotype was counted many times. The chain recombines TRBV7-8 with TRBJ1-3; 7 positions match TRBD1. J lost 3 bases, V lost 5 bases, and 13 bases had no gene match. CDR1 is SGHVS and CDR2 is FQNEAQ in the germline V gene. The CDR3 runs 17 residues. The CDR3 reads CASSASPIGGFGNTIYF. In DNA form, the CDR3 reads TGTGCCAGCAGCGCCTCCCCCATAGGGGGCTTTGGAAACACCATATATTTT. Complete variable domain (other parts from reference TRBV7-8 and TRBJ1-3): GAGVSQSPRYKVAKRGQDVALRCDPISGHVSLFWYQQALGQGPEFLTYFQNEAQLDKSGLPSDRFFAERPEGSVSTLKIQRTQQEDSAVYLCASSASPIGGFGNTIYFGEGSWLTVV.

This clonotype was counted many times. The chain combines TRBV5-6 with TRBJ1-1; D call uncertain. Deletions cut 4 bases from V and 1 base from J, with 11 bases between. This CDR3 is 14 amino acids long. CDR1 and CDR2 from the germline V gene are SGHDT and YYEEEE. CDR3 protein: CASSRIDGNTEAFF. CDR3 sequence (DNA): TGTGCCAGCAGCCGAATCGACGGGAACACTGAAGCTTTCTTT.

This clonotype came up a few times. The rearrangement links TRBV5-8 to TRBJ1-1; 7 nucleotides line up with TRBD1. The CDR3 extends over 13 amino acids. Germline V lookup: CDR1 SGHTS, CDR2 YDEGEE. The junction had 14 bases not matched to a gene; V was cut back by 7 bases and J by 11 bases. CDR3 region: CASAYIRGINAFF. The CDR3 nucleotides read TGTGCCAGCGCCTACATCAGGGGGATTAATGCTTTCTTT.

The chain joins TRBV7-2 to TRBJ1-1, with D maybe TRBD1 (6 bases). Per the germline V gene, CDR1 is SGHTA and CDR2 is FQGNSA. Trimming took off 1 base at V and 1 base at J, with 16 bases between the two ends. The CDR3 has 17 amino acids. The CDR3 here is CASSLVLGGVQNTEAFF. The DNA of the CDR3 is TGTGCCAGCAGCTTAGTCCTAGGGGGGGTACAGAACACTGAAGCTTTCTTT. The full variable domain, rest sourced from reference TRBV7-2 and TRBJ1-1, is GAGVSQSPSNKVTEKGKDVELRCDPISGHTALYWYRQSLGQGLEFLIYFQGNSAPDKSGLPSDRFSAERTGGSVSTLTIQRTQQEDSAVYLCASSLVLGGVQNTEAFFGQGTRLTVV.

This clonotype was picked up a small number of times. This chain links TRBV12-3 or TRBV12-4 with TRBJ2-7; the D gene is possibly TRBD1 (6 bases). Between the trimmed V and J ends, which lost 7 bases and 2 bases, there was a span of 15 bases. The CDR3 spans 14 residues. The CDR3 bases are TGTGCCAGCACCCAGACCGGGACAACCTACGAGCAGTACTTC. Amino acids: CASTQTGTTYEQYF.

The chain couples TRBV19 to TRBJ2-7; 9 positions agree with TRBD1. Germline values: CDR1 LNHDA, CDR2 SQIVND (reference sequence). The CDR3 is 13 amino acids. The trim removed 10 bases at V and 3 bases at J, leaving 7 bases unmatched. This CDR3 is CATSTGGDYEQYF. The DNA for the CDR3 is TGTGCCACCTCGACAGGGGGTGACTACGAGCAGTACTTC.

This clonotype was counted many times. The chain combines TRBV20-1 with TRBJ2-7; 7 nucleotides align to TRBD2. V lost 1 base and J lost 5; bases outside the gene matches: 11. Germline CDR1 reads DFQATT; CDR2 reads SNEGSKA (reference sequence). This CDR3 has 15 amino acids. The CDR3 loop is CSARVTSAGVDEQYF. The CDR3 bases are TGCAGTGCTAGAGTTACCTCGGCGGGGGTCGACGAGCAGTACTTC.

There are a few counts of this clonotype. V usage is TRBV7-9 and J usage is TRBJ2-2; TRBD1 matches at 8 bases. V was clipped by 6 bases and J by 4 bases; unmatched bases: 4. CDR1 SEHNR and CDR2 FQNEAQ come from the germline V gene (reference sequence). This CDR3 is 14 amino acids long. This CDR3 reads CASRPTGGTGELFF. CDR3 in DNA: TGTGCCAGCAGGCCCACAGGGGGCACCGGGGAGCTGTTTTTT.

The rearrangement joins TRBV11-1 to TRBJ2-2, with D unclear. The CDR3 length is 14 residues. V was clipped by 7 bases and J by 2 bases, with 11 bases between them. Germline loops: CDR1 SGHAT, CDR2 FQDESV (reference sequence). This chain's CDR3 is CASTLFTNTGELFF. Written as DNA, the CDR3 is TGTGCCAGCACCCTCTTTACCAACACCGGGGAGCTGTTTTTT.

This clonotype was seen just once. V gene TRBV11-1 combines with J gene TRBJ1-4; D is ambiguous. The germline CDR1 and CDR2 sequences are SGHAT and FQDESV (reference sequence). V lost 5 bases, J lost 0 bases, and 13 bases lay in between. CDR3 length: 16 residues. As DNA, the CDR3 is TGTGCCAGCAGCCCCACCACGGGAGCAACTAATGAAAAACTGTTTTTT. It yields the protein CASSPTTGATNEKLFF.

The table lists this clonotype with many counts. The genes are TRBV12-3 or TRBV12-4 and TRBJ1-5, with D maybe TRBD1 (5 bases). This CDR3 region has 16 residues. Trimming took off 4 bases at V and 3 bases at J, with 16 bases between the two ends. CDR3 loop: CASSSYPGTPNQPQHF. CDR3 DNA sequence: TGTGCCAGCAGTTCCTACCCCGGGACTCCCAATCAGCCCCAGCATTTT.

V usage is TRBV11-3 and J usage is TRBJ1-6, with a possible D match to TRBD1 (5 bases). Germline V gene data show CDR1 as SGHNT and CDR2 as YENEEA. The CDR3 extends over 13 amino acids. The V end was cut by 4 bases, the J end by 13 bases, with 14 bases between. The CDR3 sequence is CASSWDLQSPLHF. The CDR3 nucleotides are TGTGCCAGCAGCTGGGACCTGCAATCGCCCCTCCACTTT.

The chain has TRBV10-2 and TRBJ2-1; tentatively, D is TRBD1 (5 bases). The CDR3 has 12 residues. Germline V gene sequence: CDR1 WSHSY, CDR2 SAAADI. Trimming cost V 7 bases and J 8 bases, with 12 bases left between them. The CDR3 DNA reads TGCGCCAGCATGTTAGGCAGGGATGAGCAGTTCTTC. It codes for CASMLGRDEQFF.

Many counts were recorded for this clonotype. This sequence joins TRBV29-1 and TRBJ2-5; 11 bases map to TRBD1. The CDR3 length is 13 residues. V shed 7 bases and J 5 bases; nucleotides not matched to a gene: 6. CDR1 is SQVTM and CDR2 is ANQGSEA in the germline V gene. CDR3 in amino acids: CSARGTGGETQYF. The CDR3 coding sequence is TGCAGCGCCCGGGGGACAGGGGGTGAGACCCAGTACTTC.

Of note for this clonotype: Since a much larger clone is just one base distant, this may be a read error. The J gene is TRBJ1-6, the V gene TRBV5-1; 9 nucleotides align to TRBD1. Germline CDR1 SGHRS, CDR2 YFSETQ. The CDR3 consists of 16 residues. Written as DNA, the CDR3 is TGCACCAGCAGCTGGACAGGGGAAGGGTATAATTCACCCCTCCACTTT. It translates to CTSSWTGEGYNSPLHF.

V and J are TRBV5-1 and TRBJ2-5; weak D call: TRBD1 (6 bases). Germline V gene lookup returns CDR1 SGHRS and CDR2 YFSETQ. The V end lost 4 bases, the J end lost 2 bases, and 15 bases lay between the germline ends. This CDR3 spans 15 amino acids. The CDR3, as DNA: TGCGCCAGCAGCCAAAGAACAGGGCTACAAGAGACCCAGTACTTC. It encodes CASSQRTGLQETQYF.